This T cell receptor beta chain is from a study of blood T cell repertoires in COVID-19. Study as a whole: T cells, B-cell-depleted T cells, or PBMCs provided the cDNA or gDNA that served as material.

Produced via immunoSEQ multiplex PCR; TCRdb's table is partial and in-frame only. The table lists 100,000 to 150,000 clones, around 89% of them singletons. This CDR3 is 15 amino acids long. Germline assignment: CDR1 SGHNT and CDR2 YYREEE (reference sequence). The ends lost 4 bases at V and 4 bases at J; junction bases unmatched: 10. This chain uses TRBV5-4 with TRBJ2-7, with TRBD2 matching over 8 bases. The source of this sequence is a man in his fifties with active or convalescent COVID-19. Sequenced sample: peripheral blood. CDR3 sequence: CASSTPTSARYEQYF. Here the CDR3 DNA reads TGTGCCAGCAGCACCCCGACTAGCGCGAGGTACGAGCAGTACTTC.